This TCR beta chain was obtained from a study of tumor-infiltrating lymphocytes in localized non-small cell lung cancer. General observations from the study: No link was found between tumor T-cell fraction and recurrence-free survival. TCR sequencing covered a subset of patients with enough tissue.

Trimming took 4 bases from V and 3 from J; bases not matched to a gene: 4. CDR1 is SGHTA and CDR2 is FQGNSA in the germline V gene. CDR3 length: 14 amino acids. TCRdb's copy holds only in-frame clones and misses some; the assay was immunoSEQ multiplex PCR. Counted here are some 15,000 clones, roughly four fifths occurring once; the ten biggest clones make up about 19%. On this clone: Its antigen is unidentified.

V usage is TRBV7-2 and J usage is TRBJ1-1; TRBD1 matches 8 bases. The sequenced sample was lung tumor tissue. This receptor was identified in a human donor with non-small cell lung cancer. The CDR3 sequence: CASSSQGADTEAFF. CDR3 coding DNA: TGTGCCAGCAGCTCCCAGGGGGCGGACACTGAAGCTTTCTTT.